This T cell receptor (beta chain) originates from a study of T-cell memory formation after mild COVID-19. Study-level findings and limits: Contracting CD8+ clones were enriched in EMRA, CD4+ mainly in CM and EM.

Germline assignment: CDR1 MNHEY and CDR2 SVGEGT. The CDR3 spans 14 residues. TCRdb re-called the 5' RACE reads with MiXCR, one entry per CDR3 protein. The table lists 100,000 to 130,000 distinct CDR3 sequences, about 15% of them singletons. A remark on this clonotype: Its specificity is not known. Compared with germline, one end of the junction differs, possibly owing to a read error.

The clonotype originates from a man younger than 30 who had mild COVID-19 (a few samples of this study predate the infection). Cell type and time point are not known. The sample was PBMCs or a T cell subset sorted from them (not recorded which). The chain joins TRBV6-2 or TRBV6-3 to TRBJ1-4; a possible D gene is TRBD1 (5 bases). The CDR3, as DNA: TGTGCCAGCAGCCCGACTTTTGAGACCGGGTCTAAGGGGTTT. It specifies CASSPTFETGSKGF.